Below are 4 T cell receptor beta chains sequenced from a single sample in a study of cytomegalovirus exposure and HLA in healthy donors. Vbeta (60) and Jbeta (13) primers were used in the PCR. The protocol was immunoSEQ multiplex PCR, while the TCRdb copy is restricted to in-frame clones and leaves out a portion. Among fewer than 150,000 clones listed, 60% to 85% were seen once. The sample was PBMCs. All receptors come from a male donor in good health and CMV-seronegative.

This chain uses TRBV9 with TRBJ1-2; the D is unclear. The CDR3 covers 15 residues. Germline assignment: CDR1 SGDLS and CDR2 YYNGEE. Trimming stripped 4 bases from V and 2 bases from J, with 15 bases between. The CDR3 DNA is TGTGCCAGCAGCCCGGATGGAGGCCGGAACTATGGCTACACCTTC. Translating gives CASSPDGGRNYGYTF.

The V call is TRBV5-4, the J call TRBJ1-2; 7 positions agree with TRBD1. Per the germline V gene, CDR1 is SGHNT and CDR2 is YYREEE (reference sequence). V lost 4 bases and J lost 0; bases outside the gene matches: 9. The CDR3 is made up of 16 amino acids. The CDR3 sequence: CASSPRADRANYGYTF. As DNA, the CDR3 is TGTGCCAGCAGCCCCCGGGCCGACAGGGCTAACTATGGCTACACCTTC. Using reference TRBV5-4 and TRBJ1-2 for the parts outside the CDR3, the full variable domain is ETGVTQSPTHLIKTRGQQVTLRCSSQSGHNTVSWYQQALGQGPQFIFQYYREEENGRGNFPPRFSGLQFPNYSSELNVNALELDDSALYLCASSPRADRANYGYTFGSGTRLTVV.

The rearrangement links TRBV5-1 to TRBJ2-3; D unresolved. Deletions cut 2 bases from V and 0 bases from J, with 10 bases between. CDR1 and CDR2 from the germline V gene are SGHRS and YFSETQ. CDR3 length: 15 residues. Written as DNA, the CDR3 is TGCGCCAGCAGCTTCGCGGTCGTCAGCACAGATACGCAGTATTTT. Translating it yields CASSFAVVSTDTQYF.

The V call is TRBV18, the J call TRBJ2-5; 11 nucleotides align to TRBD2. V dropped 4 bases and J dropped 3; count of bases not matched to a gene: 10. The germline CDR1 and CDR2 sequences are KGHSH and LQKENI. CDR3 size: 17 residues. The CDR3 DNA reads TGTGCCAGCTCACAAACTAGCGGGAGTTGGACCAAAGAGACCCAGTACTTC. Protein sequence: CASSQTSGSWTKETQYF.